This TCR beta chain was obtained from a study of Tregs in tolerant kidney transplant recipients. Deletions cut 5 bases from V and 8 bases from J, with 13 bases between. CDR3 length: 13 residues. The germline V gene encodes CDR1 SGHTA and CDR2 FQGTGA. Measured with immunoSEQ multiplex PCR; TCRdb has only the in-frame clones, and not every one. Among 20,000 to 25,000 clones listed, about 84% were seen once. This clone has just a few counts. Related graft donors supplied nonmyeloablative bone marrow transplants, and mixed chimerism was transient. The specimen comprised CD8+ T cells from blood (PBMCs), sampled 6 months after the transplant. V gene TRBV7-3 combines with J gene TRBJ2-1; D is possibly TRBD2 (5 bases). This receptor was obtained from a human patient who received a combined kidney and bone marrow transplant. The graft donor may have given rise to some T cells. This chain's CDR3 is CASSLPGWDEQFF. The DNA for the CDR3 is TGTGCCAGCAGCCTGCCGGGATGGGATGAGCAGTTCTTC.